The T cell receptor beta chain described here comes from a study of T cells in Graves' hyperthyroidism and ophthalmopathy. The CDR3 covers 18 residues. J was trimmed by 3 bases and V by 0 bases; bases with no gene match: 12. CDR1 and CDR2 (germline): LNHNV, YYDKDF (reference sequence). TCR beta CDR3 regions were amplified from RNA. With the HTBI primer set, the TCR CDR3 went through a first round of RT-PCR. TCRdb fed the multiplex PCR reads into MiXCR, producing one record per CDR3 protein. The table records 600,000 to 750,000 distinct CDR3 sequences, 15% to 20% of them present only once. The sequenced material came from blood. J is TRBJ2-7 and V is TRBV15, with 9 bases fitting TRBD1. This TCR was recovered from a man aged 45-60 years with Graves' hyperthyroidism. The CDR3 DNA follows: TGTGCCACCAGCAGAGAGTCTGCTCTAACGGACAGGGGCTACGAGCAGTACTTC. Protein: CATSRESALTDRGYEQYF.